This T cell receptor beta chain was sequenced during a study of T cell repertoires in cytomegalovirus infection. As for the study in general: HLA-B-restricted CMV epitopes that are well studied, plus recently identified HLA-C-restricted ones, were used by the study. Public TCR beta signatures indicated both CMV infection and matching HLA type.

Deletions cut 3 bases from V and 2 bases from J, with 19 bases between. The CDR3 is made up of 17 amino acids. Germline lookup yields CDR1 SEHNR and CDR2 FQNEAQ (reference sequence). Study-level points and caveats: Cumulative public TCR beta family frequency identified CMV carriers with the relevant HLA. Dominating the ex vivo response were HLA-C-restricted CMV-specific TCR beta clonotypes.

TCRdb recomputed calls from the reads with MiXCR, one row per CDR3 protein. The table has approximately 220,000 distinct CDR3 sequences, 35% to 40% seen once. On this clonotype itself: The antigen is not known.

The rearrangement joins TRBV7-9 to TRBJ1-2, with D perhaps TRBD1 (5 bases). Specimen: CD8+ T cells from cultured PBMCs, collected from culture after CMV antigen stimulation. The clonotype originates from a human donor in good health (CMV status not recorded). Some clones in this sample may be carry-over from other donors' samples. This CDR3 is CASSFKGYGELNYGYTF. The CDR3 DNA is TGTGCCAGCAGCTTTAAGGGGTACGGAGAGCTAAACTATGGCTACACCTTC.